This TCR beta chain stems from a study of shared clonotypes between healthy human individuals. Germline CDR1 reads GTSNPN; CDR2 reads SVGIG (reference sequence). The CDR3 extends over 16 amino acids. Losses at the gene ends were 1 base for V and 6 bases for J; bases not matched to a gene: 9. Libraries were prepared by immunoSEQ multiplex PCR; TCRdb keeps only in-frame clonotypes and omits some of them. In the table there are approximately 530,000 clones, approximately 95% of which are singletons. Sample: naive CD4+ T cells sorted from blood. Subset noted: CD45RA+ positively selected. V gene TRBV30 combines with J gene TRBJ1-4, with 9 nucleotides matching TRBD1. The clonotype was recovered from a woman aged 25-40 years in good health. Here the CDR3 DNA reads TGTGCCTGGAGTGCCGGATGGACAGGGGCTTATGAAAAACTGTTTTTT. Protein: CAWSAGWTGAYEKLFF.